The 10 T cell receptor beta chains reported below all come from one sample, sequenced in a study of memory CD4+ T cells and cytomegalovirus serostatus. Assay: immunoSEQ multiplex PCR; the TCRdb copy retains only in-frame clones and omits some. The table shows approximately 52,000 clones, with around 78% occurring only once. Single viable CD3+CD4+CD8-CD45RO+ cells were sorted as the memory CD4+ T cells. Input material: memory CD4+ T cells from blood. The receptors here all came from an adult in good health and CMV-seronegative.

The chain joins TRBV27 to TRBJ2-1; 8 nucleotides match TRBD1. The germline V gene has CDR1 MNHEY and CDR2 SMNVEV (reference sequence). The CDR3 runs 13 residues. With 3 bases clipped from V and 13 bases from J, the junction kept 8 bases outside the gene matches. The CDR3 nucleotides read TGTGCCAGCAGTTTGCATACAGGGGGGCCCCAGTTCTTC. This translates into CASSLHTGGPQFF.

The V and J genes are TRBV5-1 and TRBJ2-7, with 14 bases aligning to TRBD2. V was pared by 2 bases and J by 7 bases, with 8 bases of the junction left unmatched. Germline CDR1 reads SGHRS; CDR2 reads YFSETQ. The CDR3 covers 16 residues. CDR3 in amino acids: CASSFGTSGGRSEQYF. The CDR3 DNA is TGCGCCAGCAGCTTCGGGACTAGCGGGGGTAGGTCTGAGCAGTACTTC.

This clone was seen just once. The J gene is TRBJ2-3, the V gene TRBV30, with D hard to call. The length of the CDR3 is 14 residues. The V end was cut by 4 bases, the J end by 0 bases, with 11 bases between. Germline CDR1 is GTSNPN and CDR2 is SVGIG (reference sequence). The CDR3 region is CAWKRFQSTDTQYF. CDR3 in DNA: TGTGCCTGGAAAAGGTTCCAGAGCACAGATACGCAGTATTTT.

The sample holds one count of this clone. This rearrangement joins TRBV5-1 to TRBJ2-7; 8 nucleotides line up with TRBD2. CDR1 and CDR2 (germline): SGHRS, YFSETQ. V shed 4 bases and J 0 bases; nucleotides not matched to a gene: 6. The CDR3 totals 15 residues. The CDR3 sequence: CASSVSGGFSYEQYF. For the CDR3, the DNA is TGCGCCAGCAGCGTAAGCGGGGGCTTCTCCTACGAGCAGTACTTC.

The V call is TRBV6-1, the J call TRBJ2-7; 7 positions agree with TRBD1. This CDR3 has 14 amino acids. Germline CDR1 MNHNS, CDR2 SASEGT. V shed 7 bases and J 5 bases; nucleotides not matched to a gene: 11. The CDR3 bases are TGTGCCAGCATAGGCGACAGGGTCTTCAACGAGCAGTACTTC. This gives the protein CASIGDRVFNEQYF.

CDR3 region: CASIRGNNSPLHF. CDR3 nucleotide sequence: TGTGCCAGCATCCGGGGTAATAATTCACCCCTCCACTTT. The chain couples TRBV5-5 to TRBJ1-6; D not certain. This CDR3 is built from 13 residues. Germline CDR1 reads SGHKS; CDR2 reads YYEKEE (reference sequence). V gave up 6 bases and J gave up 5 bases, with 9 bases separating them. The full variable domain, its missing parts supplied by reference TRBV5-5 and TRBJ1-6, is DAGVTQSPTHLIKTRGQQVTLRCSPISGHKSVSWYQQVLGQGPQFIFQYYEKEERGRGNFPDRFSARQFPNYSSELNVNALLLGDSALYLCASIRGNNSPLHFGNGTRLTVT.

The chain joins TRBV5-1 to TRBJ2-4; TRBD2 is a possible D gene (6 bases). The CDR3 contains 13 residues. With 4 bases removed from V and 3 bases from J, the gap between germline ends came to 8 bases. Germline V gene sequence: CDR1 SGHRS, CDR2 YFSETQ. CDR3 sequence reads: CASSPGLKNIQYF. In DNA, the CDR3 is TGCGCCAGCAGCCCGGGACTCAAAAACATTCAGTACTTC.

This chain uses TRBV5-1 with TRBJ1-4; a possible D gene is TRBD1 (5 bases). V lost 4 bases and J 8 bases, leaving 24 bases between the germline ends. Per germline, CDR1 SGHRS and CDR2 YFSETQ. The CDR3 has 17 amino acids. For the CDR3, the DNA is TGCGCCAGCAGCCTCCCCGGGGCAGGGCTCGGTAAGGAAAAACTGTTTTTT. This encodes CASSLPGAGLGKEKLFF.

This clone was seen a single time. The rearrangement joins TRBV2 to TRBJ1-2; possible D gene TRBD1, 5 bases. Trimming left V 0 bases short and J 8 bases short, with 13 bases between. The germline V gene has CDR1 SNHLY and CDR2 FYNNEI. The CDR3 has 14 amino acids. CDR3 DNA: TGTGCCAGCAGTGAAGCCAAAGGGGCAGAGGGCTACACCTTC. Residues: CASSEAKGAEGYTF.

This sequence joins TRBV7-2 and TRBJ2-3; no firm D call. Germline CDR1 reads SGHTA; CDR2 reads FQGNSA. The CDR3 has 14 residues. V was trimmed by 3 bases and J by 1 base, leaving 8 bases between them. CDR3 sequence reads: CASSLSRGTDTQYF. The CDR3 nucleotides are TGTGCCAGCAGCTTGTCCCGGGGCACAGATACGCAGTATTTT.